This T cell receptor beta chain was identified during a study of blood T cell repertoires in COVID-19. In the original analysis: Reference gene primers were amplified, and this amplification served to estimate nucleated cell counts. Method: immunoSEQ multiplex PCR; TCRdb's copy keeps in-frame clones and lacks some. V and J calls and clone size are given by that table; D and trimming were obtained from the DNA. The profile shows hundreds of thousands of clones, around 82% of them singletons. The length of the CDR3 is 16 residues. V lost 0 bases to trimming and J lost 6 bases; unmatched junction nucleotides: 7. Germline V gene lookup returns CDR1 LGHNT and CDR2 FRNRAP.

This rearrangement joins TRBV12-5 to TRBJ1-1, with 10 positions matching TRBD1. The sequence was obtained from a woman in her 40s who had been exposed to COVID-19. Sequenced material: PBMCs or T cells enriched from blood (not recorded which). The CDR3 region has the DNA TGTGCTAGTGGTTTGGTGATCGGGACAGGGGCTTCTGAAGCTTTCTTT. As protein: CASGLVIGTGASEAFF.